The following is a TCR beta chain sequence with its context. This sample stems from a study of blood T cell repertoires in COVID-19. The overall study: T cells, B-cell-depleted T cells, or PBMCs supplied cDNA or gDNA.

The CDR3 loop spans 17 amino acids. Germline CDR1 reads SEHNR; CDR2 reads FQNEAQ (reference sequence). V was pared by 0 bases and J by 0 bases, with 12 bases between. Recruitment covered about two dozen US areas and drew participants whose ages spanned about 18 to 89 years. Source study methods: Scientists estimated how many nucleated cells there were by amplifying reference gene primers. The data were produced by immunoSEQ multiplex PCR, yet TCRdb's version contains in-frame clones alone and is incomplete. The V and J calls and clone size are taken from that table; D and trimming were inferred from the DNA. Counted here are 200,000 to 300,000 clones, around 88% occurring once; the ten biggest clones make up 2% to 3%.

This TCR was sampled from a middle-aged woman with acute COVID-19. Material: PBMCs or T cells enriched from blood (not recorded which). The rearrangement uses TRBV7-9 and TRBJ1-3; D is uncertain. In DNA, the CDR3 is TGTGCCAGCAGCTTAGCGGGGAGGGCAACCTCTGGAAACACCATATATTTT. This codes for CASSLAGRATSGNTIYF. The full variable domain, completed using reference TRBV7-9 and TRBJ1-3, is DTGVSQNPRHKITKRGQNVTFRCDPISEHNRLYWYRQTLGQGPEFLTYFQNEAQLEKSRLLSDRFSAERPKGSFSTLEIQRTEQGDSAMYLCASSLAGRATSGNTIYFGEGSWLTVV.